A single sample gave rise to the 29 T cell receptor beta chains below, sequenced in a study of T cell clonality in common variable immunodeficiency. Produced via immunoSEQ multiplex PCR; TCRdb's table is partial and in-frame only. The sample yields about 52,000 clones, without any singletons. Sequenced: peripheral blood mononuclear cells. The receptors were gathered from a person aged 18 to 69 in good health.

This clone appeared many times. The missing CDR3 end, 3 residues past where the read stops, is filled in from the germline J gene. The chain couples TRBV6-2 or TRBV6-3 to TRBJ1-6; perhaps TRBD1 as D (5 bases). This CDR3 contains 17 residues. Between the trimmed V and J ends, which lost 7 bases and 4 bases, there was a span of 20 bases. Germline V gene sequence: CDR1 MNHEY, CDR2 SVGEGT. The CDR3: CASTPRPREWYNSPLHF. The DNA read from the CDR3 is TGTGCCAGCACCCCGAGACCCAGGGAGTGGTATAATTCACCC.

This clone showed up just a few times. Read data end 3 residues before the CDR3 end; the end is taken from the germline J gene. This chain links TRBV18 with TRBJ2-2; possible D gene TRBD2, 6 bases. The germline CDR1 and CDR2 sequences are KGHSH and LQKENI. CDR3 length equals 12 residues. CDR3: CASSGEDEKLFF. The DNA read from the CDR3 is TGTGCCAGCTCCGGGGAGGATGAAAAG.

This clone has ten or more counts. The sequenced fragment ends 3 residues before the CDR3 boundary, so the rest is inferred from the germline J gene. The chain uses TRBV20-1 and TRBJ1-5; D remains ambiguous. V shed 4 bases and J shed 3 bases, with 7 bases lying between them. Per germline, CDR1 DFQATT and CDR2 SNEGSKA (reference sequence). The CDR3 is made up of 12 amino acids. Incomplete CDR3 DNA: TGCAGTGCTAATTTTCACAATCAGCCC. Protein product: CSANFHNQP. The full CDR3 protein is CSANFHNQPQHF.

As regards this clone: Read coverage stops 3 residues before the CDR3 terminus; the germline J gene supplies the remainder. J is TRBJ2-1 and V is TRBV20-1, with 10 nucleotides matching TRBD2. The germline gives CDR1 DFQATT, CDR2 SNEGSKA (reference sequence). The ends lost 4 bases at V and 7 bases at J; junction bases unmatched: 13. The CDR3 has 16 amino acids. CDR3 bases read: TGCAGTGCTAATAGCGGGTGGTCTAGCGGGAGTAATGAG. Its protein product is CSANSGWSSGSNE. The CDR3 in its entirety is CSANSGWSSGSNEQFF.

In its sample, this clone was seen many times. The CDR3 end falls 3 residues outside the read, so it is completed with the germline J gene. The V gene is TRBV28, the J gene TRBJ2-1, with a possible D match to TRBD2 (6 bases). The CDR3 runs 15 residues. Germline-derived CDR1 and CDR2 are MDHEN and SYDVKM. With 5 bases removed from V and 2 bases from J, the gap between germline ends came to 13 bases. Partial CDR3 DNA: TGTGCCAGCAGTGAAGGGACTCCCGCCTACAATGAG. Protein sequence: CASSEGTPAYNE. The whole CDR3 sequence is CASSEGTPAYNEQFF. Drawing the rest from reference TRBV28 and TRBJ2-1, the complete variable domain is DVKVTQSSRYLVKRTGEKVFLECVQDMDHENMFWYRQDPGLGLRLIYFSYDVKMKEKGDIPEGYSVSREKKERFSLILESASTNQTSMYLCASSEGTPAYNEQFFGPGTRLTVL.

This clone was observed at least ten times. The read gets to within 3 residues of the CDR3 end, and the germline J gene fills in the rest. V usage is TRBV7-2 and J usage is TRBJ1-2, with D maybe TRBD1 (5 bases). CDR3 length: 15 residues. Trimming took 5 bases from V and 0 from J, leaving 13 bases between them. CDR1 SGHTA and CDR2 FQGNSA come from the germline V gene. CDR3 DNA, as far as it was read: TGTGCCAGCAGCCCAGGGAAGGGAGCTAACTATGGC. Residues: CASSPGKGANYG. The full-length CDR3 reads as CASSPGKGANYGYTF. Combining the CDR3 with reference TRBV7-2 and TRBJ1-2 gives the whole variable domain GAGVSQSPSNKVTEKGKDVELRCDPISGHTALYWYRQSLGQGLEFLIYFQGNSAPDKSGLPSDRFSAERTGGSVSTLTIQRTQQEDSAVYLCASSPGKGANYGYTFGSGTRLTVV.

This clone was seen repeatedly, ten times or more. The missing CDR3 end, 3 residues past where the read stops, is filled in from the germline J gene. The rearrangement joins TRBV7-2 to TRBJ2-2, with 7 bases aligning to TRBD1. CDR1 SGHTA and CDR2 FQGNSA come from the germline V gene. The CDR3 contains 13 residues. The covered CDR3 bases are TGTGCCAGCAGCCCCCGGACAGGTGAAAAG. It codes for CASSPRTGEK. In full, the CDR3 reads CASSPRTGEKLFF.

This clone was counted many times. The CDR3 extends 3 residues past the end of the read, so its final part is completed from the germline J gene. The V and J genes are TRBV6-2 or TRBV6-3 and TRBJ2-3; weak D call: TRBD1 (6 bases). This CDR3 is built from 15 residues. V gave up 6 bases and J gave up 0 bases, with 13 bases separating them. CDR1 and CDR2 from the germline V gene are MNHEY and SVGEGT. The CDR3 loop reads CASSSQGPSTDTQYF. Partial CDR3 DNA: TGTGCCAGCAGCTCACAGGGTCCTAGCACAGATACG.

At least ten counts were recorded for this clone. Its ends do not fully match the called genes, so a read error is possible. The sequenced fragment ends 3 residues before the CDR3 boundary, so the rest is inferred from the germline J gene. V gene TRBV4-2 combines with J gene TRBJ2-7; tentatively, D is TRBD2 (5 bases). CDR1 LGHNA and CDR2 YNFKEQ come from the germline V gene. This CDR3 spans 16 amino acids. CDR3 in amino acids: CASSQDSGGSSYEQYF. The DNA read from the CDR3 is TGCGCCAGCAGCCAAGATTCTGGCGGGTCCTCCTACGAG.

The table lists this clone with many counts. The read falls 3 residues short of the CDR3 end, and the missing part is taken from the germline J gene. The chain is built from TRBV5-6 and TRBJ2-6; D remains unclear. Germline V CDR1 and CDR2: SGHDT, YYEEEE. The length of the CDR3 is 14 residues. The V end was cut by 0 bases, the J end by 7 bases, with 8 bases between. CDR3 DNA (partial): TGTGCCAGCAGCTTGGCCGCGGTAGCCAACGTC. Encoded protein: CASSLAAVANV. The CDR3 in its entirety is CASSLAAVANVLTF.

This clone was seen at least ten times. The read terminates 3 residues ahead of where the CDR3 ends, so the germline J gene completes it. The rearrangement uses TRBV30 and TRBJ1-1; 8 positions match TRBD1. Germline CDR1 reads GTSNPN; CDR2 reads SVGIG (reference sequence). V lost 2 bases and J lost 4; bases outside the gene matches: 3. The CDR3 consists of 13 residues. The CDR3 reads CAWSRTGGTEAFF. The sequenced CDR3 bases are TGTGCCTGGAGTAGAACAGGGGGCACTGAA.

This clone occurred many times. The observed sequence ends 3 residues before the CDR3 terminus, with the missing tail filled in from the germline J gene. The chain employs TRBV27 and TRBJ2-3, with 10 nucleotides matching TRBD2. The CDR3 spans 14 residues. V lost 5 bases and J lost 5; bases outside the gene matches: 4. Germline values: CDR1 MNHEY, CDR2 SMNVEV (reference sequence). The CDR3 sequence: CASSTLAGLDTQYF. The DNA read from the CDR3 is TGTGCCAGCAGTACACTAGCGGGGTTAGATACG.

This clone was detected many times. The sequenced CDR3 bases are TGCAGTGCTAGAGATAGAGGACAGGAATTTGGC. It yields the protein CSARDRGQEFG. In full, the CDR3 reads CSARDRGQEFGYTF. The chain is built from TRBV20-1 and TRBJ1-2, with TRBD1 matching 7 bases. The read ends 3 residues before the CDR3 terminus; that terminus is restored from the germline J gene. CDR3 length equals 14 residues. V was clipped by 0 bases and J by 7 bases; unmatched bases: 8. CDR1 is DFQATT and CDR2 is SNEGSKA in the germline V gene (reference sequence).

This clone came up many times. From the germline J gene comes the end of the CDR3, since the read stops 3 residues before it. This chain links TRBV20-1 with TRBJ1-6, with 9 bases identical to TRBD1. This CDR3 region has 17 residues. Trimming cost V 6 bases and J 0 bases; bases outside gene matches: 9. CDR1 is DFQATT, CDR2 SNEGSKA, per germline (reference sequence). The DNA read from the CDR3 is TGCAGTGCCACCGGGACAGGGCAAAGCTCCTATAATTCACCC. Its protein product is CSATGTGQSSYNSP. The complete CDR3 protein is CSATGTGQSSYNSPLHF.

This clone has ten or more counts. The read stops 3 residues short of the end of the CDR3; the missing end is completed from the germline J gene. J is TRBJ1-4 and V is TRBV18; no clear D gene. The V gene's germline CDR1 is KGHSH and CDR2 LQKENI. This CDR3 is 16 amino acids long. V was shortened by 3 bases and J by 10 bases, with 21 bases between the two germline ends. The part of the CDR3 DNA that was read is TGTGCCAGCTCACCCCCGGACTTAAGGAGTGTTGGAAAA. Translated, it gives CASSPPDLRSVGK. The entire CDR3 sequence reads CASSPPDLRSVGKLFF.

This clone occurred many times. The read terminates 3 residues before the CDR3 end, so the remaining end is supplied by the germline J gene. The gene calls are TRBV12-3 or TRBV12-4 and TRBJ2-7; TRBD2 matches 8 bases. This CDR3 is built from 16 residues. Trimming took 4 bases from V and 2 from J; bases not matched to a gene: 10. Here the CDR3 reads CASSSASSGGTYEQYF. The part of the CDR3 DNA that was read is TGTGCCAGCAGTTCCGCCTCGAGCGGGGGTACCTACGAG.

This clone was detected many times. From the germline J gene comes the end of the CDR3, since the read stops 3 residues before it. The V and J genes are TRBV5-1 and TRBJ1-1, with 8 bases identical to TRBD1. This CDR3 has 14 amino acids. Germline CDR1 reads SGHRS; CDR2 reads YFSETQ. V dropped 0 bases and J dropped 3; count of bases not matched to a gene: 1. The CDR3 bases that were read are TGCGCCAGCAGCTTGGGGGGACAGGACACTGAA. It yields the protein CASSLGGQDTE. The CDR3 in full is CASSLGGQDTEAFF.

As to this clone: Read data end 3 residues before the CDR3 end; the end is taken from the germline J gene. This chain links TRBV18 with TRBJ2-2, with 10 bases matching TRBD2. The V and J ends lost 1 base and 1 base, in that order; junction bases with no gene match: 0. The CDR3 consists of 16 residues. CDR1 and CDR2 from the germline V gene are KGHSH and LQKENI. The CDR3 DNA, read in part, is TGTGCCAGCTCACCACTAGCGGGAGGGAACACCGGGGAG. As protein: CASSPLAGGNTGE. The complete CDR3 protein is CASSPLAGGNTGELFF.

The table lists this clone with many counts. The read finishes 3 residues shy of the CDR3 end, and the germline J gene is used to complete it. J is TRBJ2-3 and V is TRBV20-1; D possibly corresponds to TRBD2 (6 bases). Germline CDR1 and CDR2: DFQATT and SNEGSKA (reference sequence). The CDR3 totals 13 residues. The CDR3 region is CSARDLGGETQYF. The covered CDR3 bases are TGCAGTGCTAGAGATTTGGGGGGAGAGACG.

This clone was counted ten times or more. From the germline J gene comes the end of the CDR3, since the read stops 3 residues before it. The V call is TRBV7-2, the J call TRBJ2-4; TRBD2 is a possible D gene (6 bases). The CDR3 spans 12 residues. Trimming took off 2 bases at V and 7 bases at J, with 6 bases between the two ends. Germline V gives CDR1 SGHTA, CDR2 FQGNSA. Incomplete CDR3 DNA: TGTGCCAGCAGCTTACGGGGGAACATT. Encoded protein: CASSLRGNI. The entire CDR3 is CASSLRGNIQYF.

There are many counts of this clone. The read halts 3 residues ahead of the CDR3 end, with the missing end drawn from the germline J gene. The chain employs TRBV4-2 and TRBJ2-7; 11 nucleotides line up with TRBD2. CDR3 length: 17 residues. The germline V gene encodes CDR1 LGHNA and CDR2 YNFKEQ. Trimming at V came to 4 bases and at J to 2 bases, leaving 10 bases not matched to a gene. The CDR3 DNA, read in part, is TGTGCCAGCAGCCCAGGAGACCTTAGCGGGAGGGCCTACGAG. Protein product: CASSPGDLSGRAYE. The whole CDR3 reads CASSPGDLSGRAYEQYF.

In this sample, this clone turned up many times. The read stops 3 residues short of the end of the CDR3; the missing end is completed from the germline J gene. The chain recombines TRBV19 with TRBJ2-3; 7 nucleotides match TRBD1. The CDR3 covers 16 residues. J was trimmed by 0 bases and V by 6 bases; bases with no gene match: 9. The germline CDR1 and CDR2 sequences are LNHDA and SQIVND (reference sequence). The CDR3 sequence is CASRQIRGTSTDTQYF. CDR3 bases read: TGTGCCAGTAGACAAATCAGGGGGACCAGCACAGATACG.

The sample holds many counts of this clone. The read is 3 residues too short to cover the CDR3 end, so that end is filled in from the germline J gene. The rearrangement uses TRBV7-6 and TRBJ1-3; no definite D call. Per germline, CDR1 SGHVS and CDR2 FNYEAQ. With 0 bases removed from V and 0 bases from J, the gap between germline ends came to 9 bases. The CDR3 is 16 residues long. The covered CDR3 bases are TGTGCCAGCAGCTTAGCCACATTGCTCTCTGGAAACACC. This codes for CASSLATLLSGNT. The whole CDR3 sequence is CASSLATLLSGNTIYF.

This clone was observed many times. The chain's CDR3 is CASSSGTSYEQYF. The part of the CDR3 DNA that was read is TGTGCCAGCAGCTCCGGGACTAGCTACGAG. The gene calls are TRBV5-6 and TRBJ2-7, with 8 bases fitting TRBD2. The read is 3 residues too short to cover the CDR3 end, so that end is filled in from the germline J gene. Germline lookup yields CDR1 SGHDT and CDR2 YYEEEE. The ends lost 3 bases at V and 3 bases at J; junction bases unmatched: 2. The CDR3 is made up of 13 amino acids.

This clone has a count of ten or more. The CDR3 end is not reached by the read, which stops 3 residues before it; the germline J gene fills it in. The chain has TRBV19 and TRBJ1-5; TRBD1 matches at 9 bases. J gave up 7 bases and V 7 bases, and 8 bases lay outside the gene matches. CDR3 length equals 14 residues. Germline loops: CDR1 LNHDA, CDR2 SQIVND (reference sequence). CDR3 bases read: TGTGCCAGTACGTTACAGGGGGCGGACCAGCCC. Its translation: CASTLQGADQP. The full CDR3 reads CASTLQGADQPQHF.

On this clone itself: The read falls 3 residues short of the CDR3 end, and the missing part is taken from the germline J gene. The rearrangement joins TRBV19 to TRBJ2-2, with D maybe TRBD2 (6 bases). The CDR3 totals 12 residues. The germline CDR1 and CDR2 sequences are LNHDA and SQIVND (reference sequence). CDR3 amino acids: CASTTAGSPLFF. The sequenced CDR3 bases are TGTGCCAGTACAACAGCGGGTTCACCG.

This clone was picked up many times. The chain's CDR3 is CSAELRRSPTYEQYF. The CDR3 DNA, read in part, is TGCAGTGCTGAATTACGCAGGAGCCCGACATACGAG. The genes are TRBV20-1 and TRBJ2-7, with D hard to call. The read terminates 3 residues ahead of where the CDR3 ends, so the germline J gene completes it. The CDR3 consists of 15 residues. Trimming removed 5 bases at V and 4 bases at J, with 21 bases between. Germline CDR1 reads DFQATT; CDR2 reads SNEGSKA (reference sequence).

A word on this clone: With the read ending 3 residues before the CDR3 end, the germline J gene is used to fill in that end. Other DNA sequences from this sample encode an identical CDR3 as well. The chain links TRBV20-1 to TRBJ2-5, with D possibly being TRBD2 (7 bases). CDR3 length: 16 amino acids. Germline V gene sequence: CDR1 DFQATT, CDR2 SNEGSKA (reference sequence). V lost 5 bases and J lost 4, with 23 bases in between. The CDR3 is CSAERLVAGAAETQYF. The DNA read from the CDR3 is TGCAGTGCTGAGCGACTAGTCGCGGGGGCCGCAGAGACC.

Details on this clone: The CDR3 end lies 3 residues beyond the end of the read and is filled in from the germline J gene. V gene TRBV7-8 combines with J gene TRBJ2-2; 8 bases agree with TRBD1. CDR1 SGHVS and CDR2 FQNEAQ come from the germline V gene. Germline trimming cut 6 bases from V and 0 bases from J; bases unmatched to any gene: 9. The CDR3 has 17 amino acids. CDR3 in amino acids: CASRQNRGFSNTGELFF. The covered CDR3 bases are TGTGCCAGCAGGCAAAACAGGGGGTTCTCGAACACCGGGGAG.